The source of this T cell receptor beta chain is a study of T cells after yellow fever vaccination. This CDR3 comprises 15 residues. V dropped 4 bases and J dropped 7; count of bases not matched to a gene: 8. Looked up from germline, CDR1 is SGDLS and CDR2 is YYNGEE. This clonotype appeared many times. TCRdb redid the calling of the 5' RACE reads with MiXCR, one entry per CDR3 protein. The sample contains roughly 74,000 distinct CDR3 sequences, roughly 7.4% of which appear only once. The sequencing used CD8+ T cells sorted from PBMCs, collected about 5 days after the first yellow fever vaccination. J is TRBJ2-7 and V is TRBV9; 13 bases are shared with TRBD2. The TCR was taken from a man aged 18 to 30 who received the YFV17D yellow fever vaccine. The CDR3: CASSMGLAGSREQYF. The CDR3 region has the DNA TGTGCCAGCAGCATGGGACTAGCGGGGAGTCGGGAGCAGTACTTC.